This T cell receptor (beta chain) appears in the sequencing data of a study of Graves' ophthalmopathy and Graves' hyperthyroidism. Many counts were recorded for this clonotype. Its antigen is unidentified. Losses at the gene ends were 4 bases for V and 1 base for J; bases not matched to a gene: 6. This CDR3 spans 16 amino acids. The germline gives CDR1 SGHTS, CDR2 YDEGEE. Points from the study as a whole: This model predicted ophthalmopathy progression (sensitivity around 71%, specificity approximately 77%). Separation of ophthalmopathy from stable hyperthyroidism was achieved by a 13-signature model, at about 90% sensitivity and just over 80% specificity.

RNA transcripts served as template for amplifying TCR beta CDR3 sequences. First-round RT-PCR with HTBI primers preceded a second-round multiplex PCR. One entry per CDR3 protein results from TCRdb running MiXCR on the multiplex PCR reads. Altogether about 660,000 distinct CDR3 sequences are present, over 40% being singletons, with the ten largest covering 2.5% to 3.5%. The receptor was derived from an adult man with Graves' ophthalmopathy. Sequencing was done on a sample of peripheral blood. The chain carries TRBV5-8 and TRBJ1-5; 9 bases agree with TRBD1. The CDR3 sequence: CASSPRTGVSNQPQHF. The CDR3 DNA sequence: TGTGCCAGCAGCCCAAGGACAGGGGTCAGCAATCAGCCCCAGCATTTT.